A selection of T cell receptor beta chains follows, all from one sample in a study of blood T cell repertoires in COVID-19. Sequencing was performed with immunoSEQ multiplex PCR; in TCRdb, only in-frame clones are kept and a portion is missing. The sample has 170,000 or so clones; 80% to 90% are singletons. The sequenced material came from peripheral blood. The receptors were sampled from a woman in her sixties or seventies with COVID-19, enrolled during active disease. Each CDR3 is given with its conserved first and last residue.

cdr3_aa	v_call
CSPPSPRREGNTIYF	TRBV29-1
CSASTGTSAQIKTGELFF	TRBV20-1
CAWNADRGSSNSPLHF	TRBV30
CASSHPWGDTSEAFF	TRBV4-1
CASSPGLAGGREQYF	TRBV5-6
CASSSQGAPYNEQFF	TRBV5-1
CSVEDSEKLFF	TRBV29-1
CASSSYGTSYNEQFF	TRBV21-1
CASSSQGNTEAFF	TRBV18
CASSYRTGLLNTEAFF	TRBV6-6
CAIRKWGDSRMNEQFF	TRBV10-3
CASSDRRVSDTQYF	TRBV6-1
CASSQEAGRVGYGYTF	TRBV3-1/TRBV3-2
CASSQQYEQYF	TRBV5-6
CASSIETGATNEKLFF	TRBV19
CASSLQLLAGGNEQYF	TRBV11-2
CAWNLRTGNGYTF	TRBV30
CASSQDWGGNQPQHF	TRBV3-1/TRBV3-2
CASSPTGGASLDEQFF	TRBV6-2/TRBV6-3
CASSPSGSVNIQYF	TRBV9
CASSRLGQGGQPQHF	TRBV6-2/TRBV6-3
CASSLGVGLASGETQYF	TRBV7-9
CAAGEFGDGEKLFF	TRBV30
CASSYSKTGGYEQYF	TRBV6-5
CASSEAPSGGQYF	TRBV6-1
CASSEMGQGATEAFF	TRBV6-1
CASSLQATIYF	TRBV7-6
CASRQGVHGYTF	TRBV6-5
CASSSGEGYTF	TRBV6-1
CATSEWTGASSYNEQFF	TRBV24-1
CASSPGTGVNEKLFF	TRBV28
CATSHRSNTEAFF	TRBV24-1
CASSFNHRGSGNTIYF	TRBV13
CASSPHYDTQYF	TRBV9
CAWNNRDEAFF	TRBV30
CASSPRLAGHEQYF	TRBV7-2
CASSPGHNYEQYF	TRBV19
CASSKASGSYEQYF	TRBV6-1
CASSSGQSNYGYTF	TRBV28
CASTRVREWSNEQFF	TRBV6-5
CASTSPSGNEQFF	TRBV13
CASSSSGQAYEQYF	TRBV5-1
CASSPGGPAYEQYF	TRBV28
CASSETGGGYGYTF	TRBV6-1